The 31 T cell receptor beta chains in this list originate from one sample, sequenced in a study of shared clonotypes between healthy human individuals. Assay: immunoSEQ multiplex PCR; the TCRdb copy retains only in-frame clones and omits some. Here the sample spans over a million clones, about 98.5% being singletons. Input material: naive CD4+ T cells sorted from blood. Subset indicated: CD45RA+ positively selected. The receptors originated from a young man in good health.

This rearrangement joins TRBV11-2 to TRBJ1-4; 8 nucleotides line up with TRBD1. CDR3 length: 15 residues. Unmatched junction bases numbered 5, after V lost 1 base and J lost 7 bases. Germline CDR1 is SGHAT and CDR2 is FQNNGV. This CDR3 is CASSLGRGRFEKLFF. As DNA, the CDR3 is TGTGCCAGCAGCTTAGGCAGGGGGCGTTTTGAAAAACTGTTTTTT.

The CDR3 coding sequence is TGTGCCATACGGACAGGCGATGGCTACACCTTC. Its translation: CAIRTGDGYTF. This chain links TRBV10-3 with TRBJ1-2, with 7 bases aligning to TRBD1. Germline V lookup: CDR1 ENHRY, CDR2 SYGVKD. The trim removed 9 bases at V and 6 bases at J, leaving 4 bases unmatched. This CDR3 is 11 amino acids long.

This rearrangement joins TRBV2 to TRBJ2-7; 9 bases fit TRBD1. The CDR3 consists of 12 residues. CDR1 and CDR2 from the germline V gene are SNHLY and FYNNEI. V shed 7 bases and J 7 bases; nucleotides not matched to a gene: 5. The CDR3 DNA sequence: TGTGCCAGCATCGGGGACAGGGTGGAGCAGTACTTC. It encodes CASIGDRVEQYF.

The rearrangement links TRBV7-2 to TRBJ2-7, with D tentatively TRBD1 or TRBD2 (7 bases each). V lost 3 bases and J 11 bases, leaving 14 bases between the germline ends. Germline values: CDR1 SGHTA, CDR2 FQGNSA. The CDR3 extends over 12 amino acids. The CDR3 loop is CASSLMTGREYF. The CDR3 DNA sequence: TGTGCCAGCAGCTTGATGACAGGGAGGGAGTACTTC.

The genes are TRBV11-2 and TRBJ2-3; possible D gene TRBD2, 6 bases. V was shortened by 5 bases and J by 1 base, with 19 bases between the two germline ends. Germline CDR1 and CDR2: SGHAT and FQNNGV. The length of the CDR3 is 17 residues. The CDR3 is CASSPTQREWGTDTQYF. The CDR3 bases are TGTGCCAGCAGCCCAACCCAACGGGAGTGGGGCACAGATACGCAGTATTTT.

The gene calls are TRBV5-5 and TRBJ1-2, with 7 positions matching TRBD1. Germline CDR1 SGHKS, CDR2 YYEKEE (reference sequence). V lost 7 bases, J lost 2 bases, and 2 bases stayed unmatched. The CDR3 has 12 amino acids. CDR3 coding DNA: TGTGCCAGCGGGACAGCGAACTATGGCTACACCTTC. Translation gives CASGTANYGYTF.

This chain uses TRBV5-6 with TRBJ1-1; D gene ambiguous. V gave up 1 base and J gave up 1 base, with 8 bases separating them. CDR3 length equals 14 residues. Germline CDR1 is SGHDT and CDR2 is YYEEEE. The DNA of the CDR3 is TGTGCCAGCAGCTTGTGGCAGCGGAACACTGAAGCTTTCTTT. Its translation is CASSLWQRNTEAFF. Filled out from reference TRBV5-6 and TRBJ1-1, the complete variable domain reads DAGVTQSPTHLIKTRGQQVTLRCSPKSGHDTVSWYQQALGQGPQFIFQYYEEEERQRGNFPDRFSGHQFPNYSSELNVNALLLGDSALYLCASSLWQRNTEAFFGQGTRLTVV.

The chain carries TRBV5-1 and TRBJ2-3; no reliable D call. The CDR3 is 13 amino acids. V was shortened by 1 base and J by 5 bases, with 8 bases between the two germline ends. The germline gives CDR1 SGHRS, CDR2 YFSETQ. CDR3 nucleotides: TGCGCCAGCAGCTTGTCTGGGGTAGATACGCAGTATTTT. This encodes CASSLSGVDTQYF.

J is TRBJ2-5 and V is TRBV2; 9 nucleotides match TRBD1. The CDR3 consists of 15 residues. With 5 bases clipped from V and 5 bases from J, the junction kept 9 bases outside the gene matches. CDR1 and CDR2 (germline): SNHLY, FYNNEI. The CDR3 sequence is CASSQDGTGTETQYF. The CDR3 region has the DNA TGTGCCAGCAGTCAGGACGGGACAGGGACGGAGACCCAGTACTTC.

CDR3: CASSRNGDNYGYTF. In nucleotides, the CDR3 is TGTGCCAGCAGTCGCAACGGGGACAACTATGGCTACACCTTC. The chain combines TRBV6-6 with TRBJ1-2, with D possibly being TRBD1 (5 bases). The length of the CDR3 is 14 residues. CDR1 and CDR2 (germline): MNHNY, SVGAGI (reference sequence). The V and J ends lost 5 bases and 2 bases respectively, with 12 bases between them.

CDR3: CASSLEGDAWNTEAFF. For the CDR3, the DNA is TGTGCCAGCAGCTTGGAGGGGGATGCTTGGAACACTGAAGCTTTCTTT. This chain connects TRBV5-5 to TRBJ1-1; maybe TRBD1 (6 bases). This CDR3 spans 16 amino acids. Trimming left V 0 bases short and J 1 base short, with 13 bases between. Germline V CDR1 and CDR2: SGHKS, YYEKEE (reference sequence).

The chain links TRBV19 to TRBJ1-5; no definite D call. The germline V and J ends were trimmed by 9 bases and 0 bases, with 18 bases remaining between them. The germline V gene has CDR1 LNHDA and CDR2 SQIVND (reference sequence). The CDR3 spans 16 residues. The CDR3: CASKRLGRYSNQPQHF. CDR3 DNA sequence: TGTGCCAGCAAAAGGCTAGGGAGATATAGCAATCAGCCCCAGCATTTT.

This clone was detected once. J is TRBJ2-5 and V is TRBV15, with D perhaps assigned TRBD1 or TRBD2 (5 bases each). Trimming took 0 bases from V and 5 from J, leaving 16 bases between them. Germline CDR1 and CDR2: LNHNV and YYDKDF (reference sequence). The CDR3 has 16 residues. The CDR3 DNA reads TGTGCCACCAGCAGAGATGGGGCGGCTTCGGGGGAGACCCAGTACTTC. This codes for CATSRDGAASGETQYF.

The chain employs TRBV19 and TRBJ2-2; 10 bases align to TRBD1. In germline, CDR1 is LNHDA, CDR2 SQIVND (reference sequence). The CDR3 extends over 14 amino acids. V trimming: 7 bases; J trimming: 5 bases; junction bases outside the gene matches: 4. The CDR3 loop reads CASIDRGQTGELFF. DNA of the CDR3: TGTGCCAGTATTGACAGGGGGCAGACCGGGGAGCTGTTTTTT. The full variable domain, rest sourced from reference TRBV19 and TRBJ2-2, is DGGITQSPKYLFRKEGQNVTLSCEQNLNHDAMYWYRQDPGQGLRLIYYSQIVNDFQKGDIAEGYSVSREKKESFPLTVTSAQKNPTAFYLCASIDRGQTGELFFGEGSRLTVL.

CDR3 region: CASSYSNDNYGYTF. CDR3 in DNA: TGTGCCAGCAGTTACTCGAATGACAACTATGGCTACACCTTC. The rearrangement links TRBV6-5 to TRBJ1-2; no clear D gene. This CDR3 is 14 amino acids long. The germline V and J ends were trimmed by 0 bases and 2 bases, with 7 bases remaining between them. Germline V gene lookup returns CDR1 MNHEY and CDR2 SVGAGI.

The chain couples TRBV7-6 to TRBJ1-1; 8 bases align to TRBD1. The germline CDR1 and CDR2 sequences are SGHVS and FNYEAQ. The V and J ends lost 5 bases and 6 bases, in that order; junction bases with no gene match: 5. This CDR3 contains 13 residues. The CDR3 DNA sequence: TGTGCCAGCAGCATACCGGGACAGGCTGAAGCTTTCTTT. This codes for CASSIPGQAEAFF. The entire variable domain, with the rest obtained from reference TRBV7-6 and TRBJ1-1, is as follows: GAGVSQSPRYKVTKRGQDVALRCDPISGHVSLYWYRQALGQGPEFLTYFNYEAQQDKSGLPNDRFSAERPEGSISTLTIQRTEQRDSAMYRCASSIPGQAEAFFGQGTRLTVV.

The chain has TRBV5-1 and TRBJ2-1, with 7 bases that match TRBD2. The CDR3 spans 15 residues. Germline assignment: CDR1 SGHRS and CDR2 YFSETQ. V gave up 6 bases and J gave up 0 bases; unmatched junction bases: 6. This CDR3 reads CASKISGTSYNEQFF. The CDR3 coding sequence is TGCGCCAGCAAGATAAGCGGGACCTCCTACAATGAGCAGTTCTTC. Based on the CDR3 plus reference TRBV5-1 and TRBJ2-1, the full variable domain is KAGVTQTPRYLIKTRGQQVTLSCSPISGHRSVSWYQQTPGQGLQFLFEYFSETQRNKGNFPGRFSGRQFSNSRSEMNVSTLELGDSALYLCASKISGTSYNEQFFGPGTRLTVL.

This chain links TRBV25-1 with TRBJ2-7; D call uncertain. Per the germline V gene, CDR1 is MGHDK and CDR2 is SYGVNS. The CDR3 sequence is 16 residues long. V lost 0 bases and J 2 bases, leaving 14 bases between the germline ends. The CDR3: CASSEYRSSMAYEQYF. The DNA of the CDR3 is TGTGCCAGCAGTGAATATAGAAGCAGTATGGCCTACGAGCAGTACTTC.

This CDR3 is CASRFPVHGTGNTIYF. Written as DNA, the CDR3 is TGTGCCAGCAGATTCCCGGTCCACGGGACTGGAAACACCATATATTTT. V usage is TRBV7-9 and J usage is TRBJ1-3; no definite D call. The CDR3 sequence is 16 residues long. Trimming left V 6 bases short and J 2 bases short, with 17 bases between. The germline V gene has CDR1 SEHNR and CDR2 FQNEAQ (reference sequence).

The J gene is TRBJ2-2, the V gene TRBV4-3, with 12 positions matching TRBD2. There are 19 residues in the CDR3. Germline V gene sequence: CDR1 LGHNA, CDR2 YSLEER. V was clipped by 3 bases and J by 5 bases; unmatched bases: 13. In DNA, the CDR3 is TGCGCCAGCAGCCAGGTCGTGTCTAGCGGGAGGGCCGTGACCGGGGAGCTGTTTTTT. As protein: CASSQVVSSGRAVTGELFF.

This CDR3 reads CASSKRLAREQYF. In DNA, the CDR3 is TGTGCCAGCAGCAAGCGACTAGCGCGTGAGCAGTACTTC. The chain links TRBV7-8 to TRBJ2-7; 8 positions agree with TRBD2. This CDR3 has 13 residues. After removal of 5 bases from V and 7 bases from J, the junction contained 7 bases not matched to a gene. Germline CDR1 SGHVS, CDR2 FQNEAQ.

With regard to this clone: This sample includes further DNA sequences coding for the same CDR3. The chain has TRBV30 and TRBJ1-5; D not certain. The length of the CDR3 is 13 residues. The germline gives CDR1 GTSNPN, CDR2 SVGIG (reference sequence). Trimming left V 2 bases short and J 5 bases short, with 10 bases between. CDR3 amino acids: CAWSLGRDQPQHF. Here the CDR3 DNA reads TGTGCCTGGAGTCTAGGGAGAGATCAGCCCCAGCATTTT.

V usage is TRBV5-1 and J usage is TRBJ2-4, with TRBD2 as a possible D gene (6 bases). The V end was cut by 4 bases, the J end by 9 bases, with 17 bases between. Germline CDR1 and CDR2: SGHRS and YFSETQ. The CDR3 spans 14 residues. This CDR3 is CASSVGTPDGIQYF. The CDR3 nucleotides read TGCGCCAGCAGCGTCGGGACTCCGGATGGCATTCAGTACTTC.

This clone has a single count. The V and J genes are TRBV28 and TRBJ2-5, with 7 bases matching TRBD2. This CDR3 comprises 15 residues. The germline V gene encodes CDR1 MDHEN and CDR2 SYDVKM. The V and J ends lost 1 base and 6 bases, in that order; junction bases with no gene match: 8. The chain's CDR3 is CASSLSAGAGQTQYF. CDR3 coding DNA: TGTGCCAGCAGTTTATCGGCGGGAGCAGGCCAGACCCAGTACTTC.

The V gene is TRBV18, the J gene TRBJ2-1; possible D gene TRBD2, 6 bases. Trimming stripped 2 bases from V and 9 bases from J, with 14 bases between. In germline, CDR1 is KGHSH, CDR2 LQKENI. This CDR3 region has 14 residues. CDR3 residues: CASSPDSGSSEQFF. CDR3 coding DNA: TGTGCCAGCTCACCAGATTCCGGGAGTAGTGAGCAGTTCTTC.

The V and J genes are TRBV25-1 and TRBJ2-5, with 8 bases that match TRBD1. The CDR3 extends over 14 amino acids. Looked up from germline, CDR1 is MGHDK and CDR2 is SYGVNS. Germline trimming cut 4 bases from V and 2 bases from J; bases unmatched to any gene: 3. The DNA of the CDR3 is TGTGCCAGCAGTGTAACAGGGGGACAAGAGACCCAGTACTTC. Encoded protein: CASSVTGGQETQYF.

V is TRBV7-6 and J is TRBJ1-1; the match to TRBD1 covers 7 bases. With V trimmed by 5 bases and J by 12 bases, 12 bases remained unmatched. Germline V lookup: CDR1 SGHVS, CDR2 FNYEAQ. This CDR3 contains 13 residues. The CDR3 protein is CASSQSTGTVTFF. For the CDR3, the DNA is TGTGCCAGCAGCCAGTCGACAGGGACGGTTACTTTCTTT.

The rearrangement joins TRBV6-1 to TRBJ2-7, with D unresolved. Germline V gives CDR1 MNHNS, CDR2 SASEGT. V was shortened by 2 bases and J by 0 bases, with 5 bases between the two germline ends. This CDR3 comprises 13 residues. The CDR3 sequence: CASSELSSYEQYF. The CDR3, as DNA: TGTGCCAGCAGTGAACTTAGCTCCTACGAGCAGTACTTC.

Worth noting for this clone: The same CDR3 also results from other DNA sequences found in this sample. The V gene is TRBV2, the J gene TRBJ1-4; D gene unclear. Germline V gives CDR1 SNHLY, CDR2 FYNNEI. CDR3 length: 13 residues. Trimming cost V 7 bases and J 1 base, with 7 bases left between them. CDR3 sequence (DNA): TGTGCCAGCAATGGAGGAACTAATGAAAAACTGTTTTTT. This encodes CASNGGTNEKLFF.

This chain joins TRBV6-5 and TRBJ1-4; no clear D gene. The germline gives CDR1 MNHEY, CDR2 SVGAGI. This CDR3 contains 14 residues. V lost 8 bases and J lost 5, with 15 bases in between. The CDR3 protein is CASGGLGPNEKLFF. CDR3 bases: TGTGCCAGCGGAGGCTTGGGCCCCAATGAAAAACTGTTTTTT.

This rearrangement joins TRBV15 to TRBJ2-1; TRBD2 matches at 12 bases. V dropped 3 bases and J dropped 4; count of bases not matched to a gene: 7. The germline V gene encodes CDR1 LNHNV and CDR2 YYDKDF (reference sequence). There are 17 residues in the CDR3. The CDR3 bases are TGTGCCACCAGCAGGACGACTAGCGGGAGAGCATACAATGAGCAGTTCTTC. This translates into CATSRTTSGRAYNEQFF. Full variable domain (remainder filled in from reference TRBV15 and TRBJ2-1): DAMVIQNPRYQVTQFGKPVTLSCSQTLNHNVMYWYQQKSSQAPKLLFHYYDKDFNNEADTPDNFQSRRPNTSFCFLDIRSPGLGDTAMYLCATSRTTSGRAYNEQFFGPGTRLTVL.